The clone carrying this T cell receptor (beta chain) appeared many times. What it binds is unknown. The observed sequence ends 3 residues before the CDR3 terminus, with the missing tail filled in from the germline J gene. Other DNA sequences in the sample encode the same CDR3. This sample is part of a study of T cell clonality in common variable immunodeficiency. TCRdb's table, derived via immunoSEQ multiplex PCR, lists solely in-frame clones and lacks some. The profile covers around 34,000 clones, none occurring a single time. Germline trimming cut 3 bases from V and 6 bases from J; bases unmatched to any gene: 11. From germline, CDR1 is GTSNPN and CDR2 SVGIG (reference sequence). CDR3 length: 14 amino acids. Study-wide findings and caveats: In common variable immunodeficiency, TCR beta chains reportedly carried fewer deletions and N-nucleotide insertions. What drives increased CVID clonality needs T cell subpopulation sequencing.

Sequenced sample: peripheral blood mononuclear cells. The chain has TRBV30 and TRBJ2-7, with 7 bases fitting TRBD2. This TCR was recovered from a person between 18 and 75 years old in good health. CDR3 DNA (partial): TGTGCCTGGAGCGCTATGGGGGGGTTGAGCGAG. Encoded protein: CAWSAMGGLSE. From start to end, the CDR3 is CAWSAMGGLSEQYF.